Each of the 3 T cell receptor beta chains below was sequenced from the same sample in a study of blood T cells in healthy people across ages. Together with a sample-barcoded 5' primer, a J-beta primer mix was included in a second PCR lasting roughly 6 to 12 cycles. TCRdb recomputed calls from the 5' RACE reads with MiXCR, one row per CDR3 protein. The sample lists some 1,800,000 distinct CDR3 sequences, approximately 39% occurring once. The material sequenced was blood. The receptors were gathered from a human donor in good health.

The chain recombines TRBV10-3 with TRBJ2-3; TRBD2 matches at 7 bases. V shed 6 bases, J shed 3 bases, and the junction held 6 bases outside the gene matches. The CDR3 sequence is 14 residues long. Looked up from germline, CDR1 is ENHRY and CDR2 is SYGVKD. DNA for the CDR3: TGTGCCATCAGGCCCGGGGGGTCTACAGATACGCAGTATTTT. Its translation: CAIRPGGSTDTQYF.

V usage is TRBV4-1 and J usage is TRBJ2-3; 8 bases match TRBD2. The CDR3 is 16 amino acids. Germline CDR1 MGHRA, CDR2 YSYEKL. Trimming took 0 bases from V and 5 from J; bases not matched to a gene: 7. The CDR3 nucleotides are TGCGCCAGCAGCCAAGACTGGCGGGGGGAGGGAGATACGCAGTATTTT. This encodes CASSQDWRGEGDTQYF.

This clonotype was picked up a small number of times. The chain has TRBV10-3 and TRBJ2-1; D possibly matches TRBD1 or TRBD2 (6 bases each). The CDR3 extends over 13 amino acids. The V and J ends lost 2 bases and 8 bases respectively, with 10 bases between them. In germline, CDR1 is ENHRY, CDR2 SYGVKD. CDR3 region: CAISENREDEQFF. The DNA for the CDR3 is TGTGCCATCAGTGAGAACAGGGAGGATGAGCAGTTCTTC.